The entry below describes one T cell receptor beta chain. Its antigen is unidentified. TCRdb reprocessed the reads with MiXCR, giving one entry per CDR3 protein. This sample has 350,000 to 550,000 distinct CDR3 sequences, with around 32% found just once. This specimen comes from a study of T cell repertoires in cytomegalovirus infection. The wider study: Indicated by public TCR beta signatures were CMV infection and matching HLA type. General study points: Carriage of CMV together with the relevant HLA was identifiable through cumulative public TCR beta family frequency. HLA-C-restricted TCR beta clonotypes specific for CMV led the ex vivo response.

The J segment lost 0 bases and the V segment lost 1 base, leaving 4 bases of the junction unmatched. CDR1 is SGHTA, CDR2 FQGNSA, per germline. This CDR3 has 17 residues. The receptor was isolated from a human donor in good health (CMV status not recorded). Some clones in this sample may be carry-over from other donors' samples. Specimen: PBMCs. The chain recombines TRBV7-2 with TRBJ2-5, with TRBD2 matching over 11 bases. In DNA, the CDR3 is TGTGCCAGCAGCTTAGTCATAGCGGGGGGGAACCAAGAGACCCAGTACTTC. Residues: CASSLVIAGGNQETQYF.